These T cell receptor beta chains were read from a single sample in a study of PD-1 blockade in classical Hodgkin lymphoma. Method: immunoSEQ multiplex PCR; TCRdb's copy keeps in-frame clones and lacks some. The sample records about 24,000 clones, 60% to 80% being singletons. This specimen consisted of peripheral blood mononuclear cells (PBMCs), obtained before the fourth cycle of nivolumab. The receptor source for this set is a human donor with classical Hodgkin lymphoma. Both conserved end residues are part of each CDR3. The D gene is left open where the match is weak. Some rows mark clone size as missing; the rest say once, few, many or name a class of expanded clone.

J,V,D,size,CDR3,DNA
TRBJ1-6,TRBV7-2,NA,NA,CASSPRDYNSPLHF,TGTGCCAGCAGCCCGCGGGACTATAATTCACCCCTCCACTTT
TRBJ2-7,TRBV5-6,TRBD1,NA,CASSSRGRSYEQYF,TGTGCCAGCAGCTCAAGGGGGCGCTCCTACGAGCAGTACTTC
TRBJ1-6,TRBV7-2,NA,NA,CASSLGQINSPLHF,TGTGCCAGCAGCTTAGGTCAGATTAATTCACCCCTCCACTTT
TRBJ2-3,TRBV7-2,NA,NA,CASSRDLTDTQYF,TGTGCCAGCAGCAGAGATCTCACAGATACGCAGTATTTT
TRBJ2-2,TRBV2,NA,NA,CASNGGDTNTGELFF,TGTGCCAGCAACGGTGGGGACACTAACACCGGGGAGCTGTTTTTT
TRBJ1-1,TRBV19,NA,once,CASTRSGLNTEAFF,TGTGCCAGCACCCGGTCGGGTTTGAACACTGAAGCTTTCTTT
TRBJ2-7,TRBV7-8,NA,NA,CASSDRGYEQYF,TGTGCCAGCAGCGATAGGGGCTACGAGCAGTACTTC
TRBJ1-1,TRBV6-1,NA,NA,CASSTNYEAFF,TGTGCCAGCAGTACCAACTATGAAGCTTTCTTT
TRBJ2-7,TRBV11-2,NA,medium-sized,CASSLMDFQSSYEQYF,TGTGCCAGCAGCCTCATGGATTTTCAGAGCTCCTACGAGCAGTACTTC
TRBJ2-3,TRBV9,TRBD1,once,CASSLEGQGVGTQYF,TGTGCCAGCTCCCTAGAGGGACAGGGCGTCGGTACGCAGTATTTT
TRBJ2-7,TRBV28,NA,medium-sized,CASSSEGGTSYEQYF,TGTGCCAGCAGTTCTGAGGGAGGCACCTCCTACGAGCAGTACTTC
TRBJ2-5,TRBV10-3,NA,NA,CAIRGTIQETQYF,TGTGCCATACGGGGGACGATACAAGAGACCCAGTACTTC
TRBJ1-5,TRBV10-3,TRBD1,NA,CAISETEGAGQPQHF,TGTGCCATCAGTGAAACGGAGGGGGCCGGTCAGCCCCAGCATTTT
TRBJ2-7,TRBV4-3,TRBD2,few,CASSQIAGGSSYEQYF,TGCGCCAGCAGCCAGATAGCGGGAGGGAGCTCCTACGAGCAGTACTTC
TRBJ2-1,TRBV28,NA,NA,CASSLVGPYNEQFF,TGTGCCAGCAGCCTAGTCGGGCCCTACAATGAGCAGTTCTTC
TRBJ2-1,TRBV7-2,NA,NA,CASSLDSNGHNEQFF,TGTGCCAGCAGCTTAGATAGCAATGGTCACAATGAGCAGTTCTTC
TRBJ1-5,TRBV11-3,TRBD1,few,CASSDRGQQPQHF,TGTGCCAGCAGCGACAGGGGGCAACAGCCCCAGCATTTT
TRBJ2-3,TRBV5-1,NA,NA,CASSLDRSRDTQYF,TGCGCCAGCAGCTTAGACAGGTCCAGGGATACGCAGTATTTT
TRBJ2-6,TRBV5-1,NA,NA,CASSLLTQTGYTSGANVLTF,TGCGCCAGCAGCTTGTTGACTCAGACAGGTTATACCTCTGGGGCCAACGTCCTGACTTTC
TRBJ2-7,TRBV7-6,TRBD1,few,CASSARPGQGLYEQYF,TGTGCCAGCAGCGCCAGACCGGGACAGGGGCTCTACGAGCAGTACTTC
TRBJ1-1,TRBV5-1,NA,NA,CASSLVGTEAFF,TGCGCCAGCAGCTTGGTAGGCACTGAAGCTTTCTTT
TRBJ2-7,TRBV16,TRBD1,NA,CASSPDRGRLVSSYEQYF,TGTGCCAGCAGCCCAGACAGGGGGCGATTAGTCAGCTCCTACGAGCAGTACTTC